These 8 T cell receptor beta chains originate from one sample sequenced in a study of cytomegalovirus exposure and HLA in healthy donors (dated by TCRdb to about 2017). The library was built by means of the immunoSEQ multiplex PCR assay. The multiplex PCR relied on a mix of 60 forward primers for TCR Vbeta segments and 13 reverse primers for TCR Jbeta segments. The source is immuneACCESS, and TCRdb retained only in-frame sequences with V and J called. Part of the clones is not carried over; for the studies checked, unresolved V genes explain less than half of this, and the remainder is unexplained. The sample records about 150,000 clones, 60% to 85% of which are singletons. The top ten constitute 4% of the sample. The sequencing input was PBMCs. Receptor source: a woman aged 40 to 50 in good health and CMV-seronegative.

CDR3 sequence (DNA): TGTGCCAGCAGCTTAGCGCTGCTAGGAGGGTCCTACAATGAGCAGTTCTTC. Translated, it gives CASSLALLGGSYNEQFF. The chain couples TRBV7-9 to TRBJ2-1; maybe TRBD2 (6 bases). Germline assignment: CDR1 SEHNR and CDR2 FQNEAQ (reference sequence). The CDR3 spans 17 residues. Trimming took off 0 bases at V and 1 base at J, with 13 bases between the two ends.

The rearrangement uses TRBV6-1 and TRBJ1-6; a weak D match, TRBD1 (5 bases). The V end was cut by 1 base, the J end by 14 bases, with 21 bases between. This CDR3 is 16 amino acids long. Germline V gene lookup returns CDR1 MNHNS and CDR2 SASEGT. For the CDR3, the DNA is TGTGCCAGCAGTGAAGGGCGGTTGGGGCAGGCAGGCGCCCTCCACTTT. This gives the protein CASSEGRLGQAGALHF.

The chain joins TRBV29-1 to TRBJ2-1, with a weak D call TRBD1 (6 bases). V was clipped by 7 bases and J by 7 bases, with 17 bases between them. CDR1 SQVTM and CDR2 ANQGSEA come from the germline V gene. The CDR3 totals 13 residues. In DNA, the CDR3 is TGCAGCGCAGAATGGGGGCCGGGGAATGAGCAGTTCTTC. It yields the protein CSAEWGPGNEQFF.

The V gene is TRBV21-1, the J gene TRBJ1-5; TRBD1 was called by the table and not checked on the DNA. TRBV21-1 is a pseudogene segment. The CDR3 is 16 amino acids. CDR3 sequence: CASISRQGHSNQPQHF. The CDR3 DNA follows: TGTGCCAGCATCAGTAGACAGGGCCATAGCAATCAGCCCCAGCATTTT.

The rearrangement links TRBV6-1 to TRBJ2-2; TRBD2 is a possible D gene (5 bases). Trimming removed 6 bases from V and 1 base from J, with 9 bases in between. The CDR3 is 14 residues long. Germline V gene lookup returns CDR1 MNHNS and CDR2 SASEGT. CDR3 region: CASRDLLNTGELFF. CDR3 bases: TGTGCCAGCAGGGACTTACTGAACACCGGGGAGCTGTTTTTT.

This chain connects TRBV4-1 to TRBJ2-4; 8 bases match TRBD2. CDR3 length: 17 amino acids. Germline V lookup: CDR1 MGHRA, CDR2 YSYEKL. The ends lost 1 base at V and 2 bases at J; junction bases unmatched: 7. The CDR3 nucleotides read TGCGCCAGCAGCCAAGCTCCGGGGGGGGGCCCCAAAAACATTCAGTACTTC. Translated: CASSQAPGGGPKNIQYF.

This clone was observed once. J is TRBJ2-7 and V is TRBV10-3, with a tentative D call TRBD2 (6 bases). Deletions cut 0 bases from V and 6 bases from J, with 6 bases between. This CDR3 has 12 amino acids. Germline V gives CDR1 ENHRY, CDR2 SYGVKD. CDR3 sequence reads: CAISESEGEQYF. CDR3 nucleotides: TGTGCCATCAGTGAGTCGGAGGGCGAGCAGTACTTC.

V and J are TRBV16 and TRBJ1-6; D is unclear. Germline loops: CDR1 KGHSY, CDR2 FQNENV. This CDR3 region has 14 residues. Between the trimmed V and J ends, which lost 4 bases and 8 bases, there was a span of 12 bases. The CDR3 spells CASSPNSGDSPLHF. The CDR3 coding sequence is TGTGCCAGCAGCCCTAATTCCGGAGATTCACCCCTCCACTTT.